These 20 T cell receptor beta chains were sequenced from one sample in a study of cytomegalovirus exposure and HLA in healthy donors. TCRdb's copy holds only in-frame clones and misses some; the assay was immunoSEQ multiplex PCR. The table has about 360,000 clones, roughly 90% seen once. The specimen was PBMCs. All receptors come from a woman under 30 in good health and CMV-seronegative.

This clone has a handful of counts. This rearrangement joins TRBV7-9 to TRBJ2-2; tentatively, D is TRBD2 (6 bases). This CDR3 has 15 residues. Germline V CDR1 and CDR2: SEHNR, FQNEAQ (reference sequence). The V and J ends lost 9 bases and 5 bases respectively, with 19 bases between them. The CDR3 nucleotides read TGTGCCAGTCGTACTTGGCGGGGCCTTACCGGGGAGCTGTTTTTT. It translates to CASRTWRGLTGELFF.

The chain joins TRBV6-6 to TRBJ2-1; perhaps TRBD2 as D (5 bases). The V gene lost 7 bases and the J gene lost 4 bases, with 17 bases spanning the gap. The CDR3 totals 15 residues. Germline assignment: CDR1 MNHNY and CDR2 SVGAGI (reference sequence). CDR3 sequence (DNA): TGTGCCAGCACCCCTATGGCCGGAGGATACAATGAGCAGTTCTTC. It encodes CASTPMAGGYNEQFF.

The gene calls are TRBV30 and TRBJ1-1; D remains ambiguous. CDR3 length: 12 residues. Germline-derived CDR1 and CDR2 are GTSNPN and SVGIG (reference sequence). Between the trimmed V and J ends, which lost 0 bases and 3 bases, there was a span of 5 bases. The CDR3 nucleotides are TGTGCCTGGAGTGTATATTACACTGAAGCTTTCTTT. The encoded protein is CAWSVYYTEAFF.

This chain connects TRBV7-3 to TRBJ2-1; 9 nucleotides align to TRBD2. The CDR3 covers 16 residues. The J segment lost 6 bases and the V segment lost 1 base, leaving 7 bases of the junction unmatched. Germline V gives CDR1 SGHTA, CDR2 FQGTGA. The CDR3 sequence: CASSLSGLAGPNEQFF. CDR3 in DNA: TGTGCCAGCAGCTTAAGTGGCCTAGCGGGGCCCAATGAGCAGTTCTTC.

The chain combines TRBV5-1 with TRBJ1-5; 7 nucleotides align to TRBD1. Germline V CDR1 and CDR2: SGHRS, YFSETQ. The junction had 5 bases not matched to a gene; V was cut back by 4 bases and J by 1 base. This CDR3 has 15 residues. The chain's CDR3 is CASSIAGGSNQPQHF. CDR3 bases: TGCGCCAGCAGCATAGCAGGGGGAAGCAATCAGCCCCAGCATTTT.

The chain carries TRBV11-2 and TRBJ1-2; 9 bases agree with TRBD1. There are 15 residues in the CDR3. V trimming: 7 bases; J trimming: 7 bases; junction bases outside the gene matches: 13. Germline CDR1 and CDR2: SGHAT and FQNNGV. This chain's CDR3 is CASIPLRDRVAGYTF. CDR3 DNA: TGTGCCAGCATCCCTCTCCGGGACAGGGTTGCTGGCTACACCTTC.

The V call is TRBV9, the J call TRBJ2-2, with D perhaps TRBD1 (5 bases). From germline, CDR1 is SGDLS and CDR2 YYNGEE. Trimming left V 0 bases short and J 6 bases short, with 12 bases between. This CDR3 region has 15 residues. CDR3 in DNA: TGTGCCAGCAGCGTAGAAGGACACCCCGCCGGGGAGCTGTTTTTT. Translating it yields CASSVEGHPAGELFF.

The J gene is TRBJ2-2, the V gene TRBV7-8, with 8 positions matching TRBD1. This CDR3 spans 16 amino acids. J was trimmed by 6 bases and V by 1 base; bases with no gene match: 7. Looked up from germline, CDR1 is SGHVS and CDR2 is FQNEAQ. The CDR3 sequence: CASSLGTGTLPGELFF. CDR3 nucleotide sequence: TGTGCCAGCAGCTTAGGGACAGGGACCCTCCCCGGGGAGCTGTTTTTT.

The gene calls are TRBV30 and TRBJ1-2; 7 nucleotides match TRBD1. V was clipped by 1 base and J by 8 bases; unmatched bases: 22. CDR1 GTSNPN and CDR2 SVGIG come from the germline V gene (reference sequence). The CDR3 has 18 amino acids. The CDR3 coding sequence is TGTGCCTGGAGTGCCCCCCACGAGACAGGGCGGACCTCGGGAGGCTACACCTTC. The encoded protein is CAWSAPHETGRTSGGYTF. Full variable domain (rest looked up from reference TRBV30 and TRBJ1-2): SQTIHQWPATLVQPVGSPLSLECTVEGTSNPNLYWYRQAAGRGLQLLFYSVGIGQISSEVPQNLSASRPQDRQFILSSKKLLLSDSGFYLCAWSAPHETGRTSGGYTFGSGTRLTVV.

The chain couples TRBV11-2 to TRBJ1-4; TRBD1 aligns across 8 bases. Germline CDR1 reads SGHAT; CDR2 reads FQNNGV. V dropped 2 bases and J dropped 14; count of bases not matched to a gene: 10. The CDR3 contains 14 residues. The CDR3 DNA reads TGTGCCAGCAGCTTAAGCCCAGGGGGCGGGTGGCTGTTTTTT. As protein: CASSLSPGGGWLFF. Using reference TRBV11-2 and TRBJ1-4 for the parts outside the CDR3, the full variable domain is EAGVAQSPRYKIIEKRQSVAFWCNPISGHATLYWYQQILGQGPKLLIQFQNNGVVDDSQLPKDRFSAERLKGVDSTLKIQPAKLEDSAVYLCASSLSPGGGWLFFGSGTQLSVL.

This clone was recorded only once. V is TRBV11-2 and J is TRBJ2-1, with TRBD2 identical over 7 bases. CDR1 SGHAT and CDR2 FQNNGV come from the germline V gene. The CDR3 is made up of 13 amino acids. V lost 0 bases to trimming and J lost 13 bases; unmatched junction nucleotides: 6. CDR3 sequence (DNA): TGTGCCAGCAGCTTAGATTGGGGGGGTATTCAGTTCTTC. This translates into CASSLDWGGIQFF.

The chain is built from TRBV27 and TRBJ1-5; 10 nucleotides agree with TRBD1. V was clipped by 3 bases and J by 3 bases; unmatched bases: 8. In germline, CDR1 is MNHEY, CDR2 SMNVEV (reference sequence). This CDR3 region has 17 residues. Written as DNA, the CDR3 is TGTGCCAGCAGTTTTTTTGGGACAGGGGCCCACAATCAGCCCCAGCATTTT. Protein sequence: CASSFFGTGAHNQPQHF.

V is TRBV27 and J is TRBJ2-1, with D maybe TRBD2 (6 bases). Per germline, CDR1 MNHEY and CDR2 SMNVEV (reference sequence). The CDR3 has 14 residues. V dropped 5 bases and J dropped 1 base, with 9 bases sitting between them. The CDR3 loop reads CASSVSGSYNEQFF. The CDR3, as DNA: TGTGCCAGCAGTGTTAGCGGTTCCTACAATGAGCAGTTCTTC.

The V and J genes are TRBV6-5 and TRBJ2-7; unclear D gene. V gave up 4 bases and J gave up 1 base, with 5 bases separating them. The germline CDR1 and CDR2 sequences are MNHEY and SVGAGI. The CDR3 loop spans 12 amino acids. As DNA, the CDR3 is TGTGCCAGCAGTTTTACATCCTACGAGCAGTACTTC. Its translation is CASSFTSYEQYF.

This chain links TRBV4-1 with TRBJ2-5; TRBD2 aligns across 10 bases. CDR3 length: 17 residues. V was clipped by 4 bases and J by 1 base; unmatched bases: 9. Germline CDR1 is MGHRA and CDR2 is YSYEKL. The CDR3 reads CASSLWASGGAQETQYF. In nucleotides, the CDR3 is TGCGCCAGCAGCCTTTGGGCCAGCGGGGGGGCCCAAGAGACCCAGTACTTC.

The V gene is TRBV7-9, the J gene TRBJ1-2, with 9 bases lining up with TRBD1. CDR3 size: 15 residues. Germline CDR1 and CDR2: SEHNR and FQNEAQ (reference sequence). V gave up 4 bases and J gave up 8 bases; unmatched junction bases: 11. The CDR3 spells CASSSIGQGILGYTF. The CDR3 DNA follows: TGTGCCAGCAGCTCCATCGGACAGGGGATTTTAGGCTACACCTTC.

The sample holds one count of this clone. V gene TRBV5-1 combines with J gene TRBJ2-1; a weak D match, TRBD2 (6 bases). The CDR3 loop spans 15 amino acids. The germline V and J ends were trimmed by 3 bases and 10 bases, with 20 bases remaining between them. Looked up from germline, CDR1 is SGHRS and CDR2 is YFSETQ. In nucleotides, the CDR3 is TGCGCCAGCAGCTCGACTAGAGTGCGGGGAGCGGAGCAGTTCTTC. Amino acids: CASSSTRVRGAEQFF.

The chain combines TRBV5-1 with TRBJ2-7, with 7 bases identical to TRBD1. The V gene's germline CDR1 is SGHRS and CDR2 YFSETQ. The CDR3 length is 15 residues. With V trimmed by 5 bases and J by 0 bases, 8 bases remained unmatched. CDR3 sequence (DNA): TGCGCCAGCAGTCCCAGGGACAGATACTCCTACGAGCAGTACTTC. Protein sequence: CASSPRDRYSYEQYF.

This clone was counted a single time. The chain employs TRBV10-2 and TRBJ1-5, with D maybe TRBD1 (5 bases). This CDR3 is built from 15 residues. Germline V gives CDR1 WSHSY, CDR2 SAAADI. The V and J ends lost 3 bases and 3 bases respectively, with 12 bases between them. The CDR3 bases are TGCGCCAGCAGTGACGCAGGGTATGTCAATCAGCCCCAGCATTTT. It specifies CASSDAGYVNQPQHF.

The chain recombines TRBV19 with TRBJ2-7; D perhaps matches TRBD2 (7 bases). Germline CDR1 LNHDA, CDR2 SQIVND (reference sequence). This CDR3 has 15 residues. V lost 1 base and J lost 1, with 11 bases in between. CDR3: CASSIGGGGSYEQYF. The CDR3 nucleotides are TGTGCCAGTAGTATAGGAGGGGGAGGGTCCTACGAGCAGTACTTC.